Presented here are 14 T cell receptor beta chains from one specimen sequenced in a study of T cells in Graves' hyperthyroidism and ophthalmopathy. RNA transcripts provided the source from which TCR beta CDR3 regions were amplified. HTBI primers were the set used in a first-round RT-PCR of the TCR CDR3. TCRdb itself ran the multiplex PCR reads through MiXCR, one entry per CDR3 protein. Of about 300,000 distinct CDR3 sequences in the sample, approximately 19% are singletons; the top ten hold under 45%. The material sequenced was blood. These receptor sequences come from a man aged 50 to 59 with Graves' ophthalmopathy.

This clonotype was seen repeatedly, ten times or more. The CDR3 protein is CAWSPRTGGSLSNQPQHF. The CDR3 nucleotides read TGTGCCTGGAGTCCTCGGACAGGGGGGTCCCTTAGCAATCAGCCCCAGCATTTT. This rearrangement joins TRBV30 to TRBJ1-5; TRBD1 matches at 10 bases. Germline CDR1 and CDR2: GTSNPN and SVGIG (reference sequence). V gave up 2 bases and J gave up 0 bases; unmatched junction bases: 10. The CDR3 length is 18 residues.

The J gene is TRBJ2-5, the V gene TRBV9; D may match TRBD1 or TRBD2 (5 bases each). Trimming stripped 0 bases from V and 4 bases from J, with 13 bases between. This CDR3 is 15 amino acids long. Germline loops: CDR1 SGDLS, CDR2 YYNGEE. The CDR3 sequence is CASSVGGIRRETQYF. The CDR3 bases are TGTGCCAGCAGCGTAGGGGGGATCAGACGAGAGACCCAGTACTTC.

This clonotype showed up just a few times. CDR3 DNA: TGTGCCACCAGTATGGGGACTCCCAGATACAATGAGCAGTTCTTC. Residues: CATSMGTPRYNEQFF. V and J are TRBV24-1 and TRBJ2-1, with D possibly TRBD2 on 6 matching bases. The CDR3 length is 15 residues. V was trimmed by 6 bases and J by 4 bases, leaving 15 bases between them. Germline CDR1 is KGHDR and CDR2 is SFDVKD.

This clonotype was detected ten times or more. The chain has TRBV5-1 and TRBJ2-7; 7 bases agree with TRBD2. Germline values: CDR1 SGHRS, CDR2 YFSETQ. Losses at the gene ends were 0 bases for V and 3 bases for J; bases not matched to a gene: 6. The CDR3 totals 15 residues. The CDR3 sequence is CASSLELASDYEQYF. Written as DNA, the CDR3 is TGCGCCAGCAGCTTGGAACTAGCGAGTGACTACGAGCAGTACTTC. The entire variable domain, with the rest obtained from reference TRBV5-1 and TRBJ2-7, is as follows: KAGVTQTPRYLIKTRGQQVTLSCSPISGHRSVSWYQQTPGQGLQFLFEYFSETQRNKGNFPGRFSGRQFSNSRSEMNVSTLELGDSALYLCASSLELASDYEQYFGPGTRLTVT.

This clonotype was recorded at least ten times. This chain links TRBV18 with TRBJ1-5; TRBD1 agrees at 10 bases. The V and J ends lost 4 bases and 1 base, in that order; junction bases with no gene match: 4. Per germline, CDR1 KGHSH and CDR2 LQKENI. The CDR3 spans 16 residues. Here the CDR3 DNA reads TGTGCCAGCTCACGTGACAGGGGGCTGAGCAATCAGCCCCAGCATTTT. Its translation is CASSRDRGLSNQPQHF. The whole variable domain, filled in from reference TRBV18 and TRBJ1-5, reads NAGVMQNPRHLVRRRGQEARLRCSPMKGHSHVYWYRQLPEEGLKFMVYLQKENIIDESGMPKERFSAEFPKEGPSILRIQQVVRGDSAAYFCASSRDRGLSNQPQHFGDGTRLSIL.

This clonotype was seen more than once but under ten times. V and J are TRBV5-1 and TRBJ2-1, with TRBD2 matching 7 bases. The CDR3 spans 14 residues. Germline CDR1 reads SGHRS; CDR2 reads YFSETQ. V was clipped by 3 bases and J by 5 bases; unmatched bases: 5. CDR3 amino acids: CASSSERGNNEQFF. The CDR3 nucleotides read TGCGCCAGCAGCTCCGAGCGGGGAAACAATGAGCAGTTCTTC.

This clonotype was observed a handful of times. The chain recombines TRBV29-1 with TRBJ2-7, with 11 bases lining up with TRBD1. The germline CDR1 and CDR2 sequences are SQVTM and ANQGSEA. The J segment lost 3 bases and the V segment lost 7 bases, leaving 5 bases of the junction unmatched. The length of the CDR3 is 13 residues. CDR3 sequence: CSALGQGVYEQYF. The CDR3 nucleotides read TGCAGCGCTCTGGGACAGGGGGTCTACGAGCAGTACTTC.

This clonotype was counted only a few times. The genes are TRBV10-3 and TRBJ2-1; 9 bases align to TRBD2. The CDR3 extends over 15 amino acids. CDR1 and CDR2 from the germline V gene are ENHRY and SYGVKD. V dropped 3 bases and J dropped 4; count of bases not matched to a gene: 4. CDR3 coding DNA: TGTGCCATCAGTGAAGGGAGCGGGAGGTACAATGAGCAGTTCTTC. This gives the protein CAISEGSGRYNEQFF.

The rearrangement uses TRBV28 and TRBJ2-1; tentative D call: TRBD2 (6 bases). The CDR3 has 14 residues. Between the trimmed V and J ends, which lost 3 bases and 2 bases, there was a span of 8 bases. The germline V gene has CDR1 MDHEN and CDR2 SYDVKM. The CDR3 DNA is TGTGCCAGCAGTTTTCCTAGCGCCTACAATGAGCAGTTCTTC. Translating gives CASSFPSAYNEQFF.

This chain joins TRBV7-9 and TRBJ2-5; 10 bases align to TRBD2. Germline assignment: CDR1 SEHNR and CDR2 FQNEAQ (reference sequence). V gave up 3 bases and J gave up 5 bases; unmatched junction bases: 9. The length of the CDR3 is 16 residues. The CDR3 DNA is TGTGCCAGCAGCTTTCTTAGCGGGAGGTTCGGGGAGACCCAGTACTTC. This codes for CASSFLSGRFGETQYF.

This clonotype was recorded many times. CDR3 residues: CASSLDRGYPYEQYF. The CDR3 region has the DNA TGTGCCAGCAGCTTAGATCGCGGCTATCCCTACGAGCAGTACTTC. This rearrangement joins TRBV11-2 to TRBJ2-7; D uncertain. There are 15 residues in the CDR3. Trimming took off 0 bases at V and 2 bases at J, with 11 bases between the two ends. Germline CDR1 is SGHAT and CDR2 is FQNNGV.

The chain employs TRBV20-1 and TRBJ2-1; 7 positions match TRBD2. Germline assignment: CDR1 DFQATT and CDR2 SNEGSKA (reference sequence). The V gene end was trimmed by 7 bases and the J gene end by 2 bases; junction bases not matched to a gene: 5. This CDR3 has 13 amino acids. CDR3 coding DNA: TGCAGTGGTCAGCGGGGTGCCTACAATGAGCAGTTCTTC. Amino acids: CSGQRGAYNEQFF.

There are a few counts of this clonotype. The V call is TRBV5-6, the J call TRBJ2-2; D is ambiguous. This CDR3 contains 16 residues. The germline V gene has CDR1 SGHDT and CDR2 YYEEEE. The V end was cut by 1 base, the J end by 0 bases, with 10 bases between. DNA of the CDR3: TGTGCCAGCAGCTTGATTGCTGGACCGAACACCGGGGAGCTGTTTTTT. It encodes CASSLIAGPNTGELFF.

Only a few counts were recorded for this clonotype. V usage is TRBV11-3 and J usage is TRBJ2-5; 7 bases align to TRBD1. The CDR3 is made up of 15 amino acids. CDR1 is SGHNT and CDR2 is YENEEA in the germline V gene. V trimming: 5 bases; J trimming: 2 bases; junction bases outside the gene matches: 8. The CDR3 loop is CASSKLTGNQETQYF. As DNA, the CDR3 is TGTGCCAGCAGCAAACTGACAGGGAATCAAGAGACCCAGTACTTC. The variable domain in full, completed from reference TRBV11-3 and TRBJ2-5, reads EAGVVQSPRYKIIEKKQPVAFWCNPISGHNTLYWYLQNLGQGPELLIRYENEEAVDDSQLPKDRFSAERLKGVDSTLKIQPAELGDSAVYLCASSKLTGNQETQYFGPGTRLLVL.